The table lists the clone carrying this T cell receptor beta chain with many counts. Trimming cost V 5 bases and J 8 bases, with 15 bases left between them. Germline assignment: CDR1 SQVTM and CDR2 ANQGSEA. The CDR3 consists of 12 residues. Molecular barcoding with unique molecular identifiers was used for the TCRbeta library. Via MiXCR, TCRdb re-called the PCR reads, giving one row per CDR3 protein. The repertoire holds around 600,000 distinct CDR3 sequences, with more than 9% as singletons. The data were obtained in a study of T-cell reconstitution after alpha-beta-depleted transplantation in children.

The source material was PBMCs from the stem cell graft donor, sampled from the stem cell graft. This rearrangement joins TRBV29-1 to TRBJ1-2, with D perhaps TRBD1 (6 bases). The sequence was obtained from a human donor who donated a stem cell graft to a child with acute myeloid leukemia. This chain's CDR3 is CSVPNREGGYTF. In DNA, the CDR3 is TGCAGCGTTCCAAACAGGGAGGGAGGCTACACCTTC. Combining the CDR3 with reference TRBV29-1 and TRBJ1-2 gives the whole variable domain SAVISQKPSRDICQRGTSLTIQCQVDSQVTMMFWYRQQPGQSLTLIATANQGSEATYESGFVIDKFPISRPNLTFSTLTVSNMSPEDSSIYLCSVPNREGGYTFGSGTRLTVV.